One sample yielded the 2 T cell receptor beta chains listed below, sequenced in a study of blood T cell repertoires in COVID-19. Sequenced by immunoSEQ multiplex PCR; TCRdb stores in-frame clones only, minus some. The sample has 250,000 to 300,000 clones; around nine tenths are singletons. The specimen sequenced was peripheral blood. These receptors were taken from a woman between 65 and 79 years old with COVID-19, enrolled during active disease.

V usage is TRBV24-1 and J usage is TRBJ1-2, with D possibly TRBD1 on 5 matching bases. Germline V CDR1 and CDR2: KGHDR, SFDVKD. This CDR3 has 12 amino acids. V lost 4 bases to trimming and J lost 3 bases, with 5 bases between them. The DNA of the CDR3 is TGTGCCACCAGTGAACAGGACTATGGCTACACCTTC. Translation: CATSEQDYGYTF.

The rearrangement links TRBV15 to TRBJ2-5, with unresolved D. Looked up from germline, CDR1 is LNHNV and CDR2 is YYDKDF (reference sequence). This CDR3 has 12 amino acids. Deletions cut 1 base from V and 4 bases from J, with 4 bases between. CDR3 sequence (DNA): TGTGCCACCAGCAGAGGAGCAGAGACCCAGTACTTC. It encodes CATSRGAETQYF.